Many counts were recorded for the clone carrying this T cell receptor (beta chain). Each diagnosis was grounded in clinical symptoms, serum thyroxine and TRAb, thyroid ultrasound, and orbital computed tomography. The data originate from a study of T cells in Graves' hyperthyroidism and ophthalmopathy. What was amplified from RNA transcripts were TCR beta CDR3 regions. The HTBI primer set drove a first-round RT-PCR of the TCR CDR3. TCRdb re-called the multiplex PCR reads with MiXCR, one entry per CDR3 protein. The data show about 500,000 distinct CDR3 sequences, 17% seen once. The V end lost 0 bases, the J end lost 4 bases, and 13 bases lay between the germline ends. The CDR3 has 15 residues. Germline CDR1 SGHNT, CDR2 YYREEE (reference sequence).

V usage is TRBV5-4 and J usage is TRBJ1-2; D gene uncertain. The sample taken for sequencing was blood. The sequence was obtained from a woman between 18 and 29 years old with Graves' ophthalmopathy. CDR3 in amino acids: CASSLEVPRGYGYTF. The CDR3 coding sequence is TGTGCCAGCAGCTTGGAGGTACCACGAGGCTATGGCTACACCTTC. Complete variable domain (other parts from reference TRBV5-4 and TRBJ1-2): ETGVTQSPTHLIKTRGQQVTLRCSSQSGHNTVSWYQQALGQGPQFIFQYYREEENGRGNFPPRFSGLQFPNYSSELNVNALELDDSALYLCASSLEVPRGYGYTFGSGTRLTVV.